These 30 T cell receptor beta chains were all obtained from the same sample, sequenced in a study of Ad26.COV2.S vaccination and SARS-CoV-2 variants. Documented treatment: 15 to 20 received Ad26.COV2.S at low or high dose, single or two shots; about 5 received placebo; per-sample allocation not given. Specimen acquisition occurred on day 63 following the initial vaccine or placebo injection. Only in-frame clones appear in the TCRdb table, and some are missing; sequencing was by immunoSEQ multiplex PCR. The top ten clones hold approximately 1.5% of a sample with about 680,000 clones, 89% of them seen once. The source material was peripheral blood, sampled in a trial of Ad26.COV2.S vaccine versus placebo. The receptors originated from a person aged 18-60 years who received the Ad26.COV2.S COVID-19 vaccine or a placebo.

The chain recombines TRBV29-1 with TRBJ1-4; D is unresolved. Germline lookup yields CDR1 SQVTM and CDR2 ANQGSEA. This CDR3 has 13 residues. Trimming cost V 3 bases and J 8 bases, with 13 bases left between them. The CDR3 DNA sequence: TGCAGCGTTGAGGCCGGGGTAGGGGAAAAACTGTTTTTT. This translates into CSVEAGVGEKLFF.

CDR3 amino acids: CAISVRDRGDTGELFF. The CDR3 DNA sequence: TGTGCCATCAGTGTCCGGGACAGGGGCGATACCGGGGAGCTGTTTTTT. This chain joins TRBV10-3 and TRBJ2-2; 10 bases are shared with TRBD1. This CDR3 is built from 16 residues. The germline V gene has CDR1 ENHRY and CDR2 SYGVKD. V was clipped by 4 bases and J by 5 bases; unmatched bases: 7.

The chain joins TRBV30 to TRBJ1-5; weak D call: TRBD1 (5 bases). The CDR3 spans 14 residues. V was shortened by 0 bases and J by 4 bases, with 10 bases between the two germline ends. Germline CDR1 and CDR2: GTSNPN and SVGIG (reference sequence). DNA for the CDR3: TGTGCCTGGAGTGTGTCCAGGGCTAATCAGCCCCAGCATTTT. It is translated as CAWSVSRANQPQHF.

The CDR3 DNA is TGTGCCAGCAGTAGGTCGGGGGTCCCCTATGGCTACACCTTC. Amino acids: CASSRSGVPYGYTF. V gene TRBV25-1 combines with J gene TRBJ1-2; possible D gene TRBD1, 5 bases. Trimming left V 5 bases short and J 4 bases short, with 14 bases between. CDR1 and CDR2 from the germline V gene are MGHDK and SYGVNS. The CDR3 loop spans 14 amino acids.

The chain uses TRBV20-1 and TRBJ1-5; D uncertain. Germline CDR1 reads DFQATT; CDR2 reads SNEGSKA (reference sequence). This CDR3 is built from 11 residues. The V end lost 3 bases, the J end lost 6 bases, and 6 bases lay between the germline ends. The CDR3 coding sequence is TGCAGTGCTAGGGGGTTTCAGCCCCAGCATTTT. Amino acid sequence: CSARGFQPQHF.

This chain links TRBV10-2 with TRBJ2-3, with 7 bases identical to TRBD1. The CDR3 has 13 residues. V was pared by 8 bases and J by 1 base, with 3 bases of the junction left unmatched. Germline CDR1 and CDR2: WSHSY and SAAADI. The CDR3 reads CASRTGGTDTQYF. The DNA of the CDR3 is TGCGCCAGCCGGACAGGCGGCACAGATACGCAGTATTTT.

The V gene is TRBV7-3, the J gene TRBJ2-2; 7 bases line up with TRBD1. V dropped 5 bases and J dropped 0; count of bases not matched to a gene: 6. CDR3 length equals 16 residues. Germline values: CDR1 SGHTA, CDR2 FQGTGA. In nucleotides, the CDR3 is TGTGCCAGCAGCCTACCGGGACAGACGAACACCGGGGAGCTGTTTTTT. Translating it yields CASSLPGQTNTGELFF.

The CDR3 region is CASSLVRSDEQFF. Here the CDR3 DNA reads TGTGCCAGCAGCTTAGTACGATCGGATGAGCAGTTCTTC. The chain uses TRBV7-9 and TRBJ2-1; D is undetermined. Trimming cost V 1 base and J 8 bases, with 9 bases left between them. Germline V lookup: CDR1 SEHNR, CDR2 FQNEAQ (reference sequence). The CDR3 consists of 13 residues.

The V gene is TRBV3-1 (or the pseudogene TRBV3-2), the J gene TRBJ1-1; the D gene is possibly TRBD1 (6 bases). CDR3 size: 14 residues. The germline V gene encodes CDR1 LGHDT and CDR2 YNNKEL (reference sequence). V lost 3 bases and J 5 bases, leaving 13 bases between the germline ends. CDR3 coding DNA: TGTGCCAGCAGCCACGGGGGGCGCAGAACTGAAGCTTTCTTT. Its protein product is CASSHGGRRTEAFF.

The V and J genes are TRBV12-3 or TRBV12-4 and TRBJ1-1; unclear D gene. The CDR3 has 11 residues. Between the trimmed V and J ends, which lost 5 bases and 9 bases, there was a span of 10 bases. The CDR3 DNA reads TGTGCCAGCAGTACCGGTACTCAAGCTTTCTTT. This gives the protein CASSTGTQAFF.

The chain uses TRBV2 and TRBJ2-3, with TRBD2 identical over 9 bases. After removal of 4 bases from V and 14 bases from J, the junction contained 16 bases not matched to a gene. Germline assignment: CDR1 SNHLY and CDR2 FYNNEI. The CDR3 contains 15 residues. The DNA for the CDR3 is TGTGCCAGCAGTGGTGGTAGCGGGAGCTACTACGCAGGGTATTTT. Translated, it gives CASSGGSGSYYAGYF. The full variable domain, completed using reference TRBV2 and TRBJ2-3, is EPEVTQTPSHQVTQMGQEVILRCVPISNHLYFYWYRQILGQKVEFLVSFYNNEISEKSEIFDDQFSVERPDGSNFTLKIRSTKLEDSAMYFCASSGGSGSYYAGYFGPGTRLTVL.

This sequence joins TRBV7-9 and TRBJ2-5; TRBD1 aligns across 10 bases. Germline CDR1 is SEHNR and CDR2 is FQNEAQ (reference sequence). The CDR3 is 15 amino acids. Trimming took 5 bases from V and 5 from J; bases not matched to a gene: 8. The CDR3 region has the DNA TGTGCCAGCAGCATCCCGACAGGGGGCCGGGAGACCCAGTACTTC. Protein sequence: CASSIPTGGRETQYF. Variable domain in full (rest from reference TRBV7-9 and TRBJ2-5): DTGVSQNPRHKITKRGQNVTFRCDPISEHNRLYWYRQTLGQGPEFLTYFQNEAQLEKSRLLSDRFSAERPKGSFSTLEIQRTEQGDSAMYLCASSIPTGGRETQYFGPGTRLLVL.

V usage is TRBV5-6 and J usage is TRBJ2-7, with unresolved D. V was shortened by 4 bases and J by 0 bases, with 17 bases between the two germline ends. Germline V lookup: CDR1 SGHDT, CDR2 YYEEEE. CDR3 size: 16 residues. CDR3 nucleotides: TGTGCCAGCAGCCTCCTTAGACTCACGAGCTCCTACGAGCAGTACTTC. Protein: CASSLLRLTSSYEQYF.

This chain links TRBV4-1 with TRBJ1-2; maybe TRBD1 (5 bases). Germline V gives CDR1 MGHRA, CDR2 YSYEKL. Trimming removed 0 bases from V and 4 bases from J, with 9 bases in between. This CDR3 region has 14 residues. Here the CDR3 DNA reads TGCGCCAGCAGCCAAGATAGTGGGGGCTATGGCTACACCTTC. It yields the protein CASSQDSGGYGYTF.

The chain has TRBV7-2 and TRBJ1-2, with 8 bases fitting TRBD1. After removal of 5 bases from V and 3 bases from J, the junction contained 8 bases not matched to a gene. CDR1 and CDR2 from the germline V gene are SGHTA and FQGNSA. This CDR3 region has 15 residues. Here the CDR3 reads CASSVGNRGDYGYTF. CDR3 sequence (DNA): TGTGCCAGCAGCGTAGGAAACAGGGGGGACTATGGCTACACCTTC. Based on the CDR3 plus reference TRBV7-2 and TRBJ1-2, the full variable domain is GAGVSQSPSNKVTEKGKDVELRCDPISGHTALYWYRQSLGQGLEFLIYFQGNSAPDKSGLPSDRFSAERTGGSVSTLTIQRTQQEDSAVYLCASSVGNRGDYGYTFGSGTRLTVV.

Written as DNA, the CDR3 is TGCGCCAGCAGCGAAGGGACGACCCCAGAGACCCAGTACTTC. Translation gives CASSEGTTPETQYF. V and J are TRBV5-1 and TRBJ2-5; D may correspond to TRBD1 or TRBD2 (5 bases each). CDR3 length: 14 amino acids. Germline CDR1 is SGHRS and CDR2 is YFSETQ. V dropped 4 bases and J dropped 4 bases, with 14 bases sitting between them. Complete variable domain (other parts from reference TRBV5-1 and TRBJ2-5): KAGVTQTPRYLIKTRGQQVTLSCSPISGHRSVSWYQQTPGQGLQFLFEYFSETQRNKGNFPGRFSGRQFSNSRSEMNVSTLELGDSALYLCASSEGTTPETQYFGPGTRLLVL.

In the case of this clone: In the same sample, other DNA sequences code for this CDR3. The V and J genes are TRBV27 and TRBJ2-1, with D hard to call. The length of the CDR3 is 15 residues. V dropped 2 bases and J dropped 0 bases, with 8 bases sitting between them. CDR1 and CDR2 from the germline V gene are MNHEY and SMNVEV (reference sequence). Here the CDR3 DNA reads TGTGCCAGCAGTTTAAGTTCGGGCTCCTACAATGAGCAGTTCTTC. Translated, it gives CASSLSSGSYNEQFF.

This chain links TRBV2 with TRBJ1-1; TRBD1 aligns across 7 bases. The V segment lost 3 bases and the J segment 1 base; nucleotides outside the gene matches: 5. Germline CDR1 is SNHLY and CDR2 is FYNNEI. The CDR3 contains 15 residues. The CDR3 sequence is CASSEQGVANTEAFF. DNA for the CDR3: TGTGCCAGCAGTGAGCAGGGGGTGGCGAACACTGAAGCTTTCTTT.

V and J are TRBV4-3 and TRBJ2-1; TRBD1 matches 7 bases. The ends lost 4 bases at V and 4 bases at J; junction bases unmatched: 4. This CDR3 spans 14 amino acids. The germline V gene encodes CDR1 LGHNA and CDR2 YSLEER. The chain's CDR3 is CASSRRGQYNEQFF. CDR3 nucleotides: TGCGCCAGCAGCCGAAGGGGACAGTACAATGAGCAGTTCTTC.

The V call is TRBV3-1 (or the pseudogene TRBV3-2), the J call TRBJ1-1; 7 bases align to TRBD1. Germline loops: CDR1 LGHDT, CDR2 YNNKEL (reference sequence). With V trimmed by 5 bases and J by 4 bases, 10 bases remained unmatched. The CDR3 length is 15 residues. The chain's CDR3 is CASSLGVGQTTEAFF. CDR3 DNA sequence: TGTGCCAGCAGCTTAGGGGTGGGACAGACCACTGAAGCTTTCTTT.

The CDR3 DNA is TGTGCCAGCAGCTTACCCACCGGGACAGGCGCCGTCGGTGAGCAGTTCTTC. Encoded protein: CASSLPTGTGAVGEQFF. The chain is built from TRBV5-4 and TRBJ2-1, with 8 nucleotides matching TRBD1. V lost 2 bases and J lost 9; bases outside the gene matches: 16. The CDR3 runs to 17 residues. Germline V gene sequence: CDR1 SGHNT, CDR2 YYREEE (reference sequence).

This chain joins TRBV18 and TRBJ2-2; 9 nucleotides match TRBD1. The CDR3 has 15 amino acids. Per germline, CDR1 KGHSH and CDR2 LQKENI. Losses at the gene ends were 1 base for V and 5 bases for J; bases not matched to a gene: 2. CDR3 sequence reads: CASSPRDRETGELFF. Here the CDR3 DNA reads TGTGCCAGCTCACCACGGGACAGGGAGACCGGGGAGCTGTTTTTT.

V usage is TRBV29-1 and J usage is TRBJ1-1; D may be TRBD1 (5 bases). CDR1 is SQVTM and CDR2 is ANQGSEA in the germline V gene. With 2 bases removed from V and 1 base from J, the gap between germline ends came to 8 bases. The CDR3 totals 13 residues. This CDR3 is CSVERGSNTEAFF. The CDR3 DNA is TGCAGCGTTGAAAGGGGTTCGAACACTGAAGCTTTCTTT. The full variable domain, its missing parts supplied by reference TRBV29-1 and TRBJ1-1, is SAVISQKPSRDICQRGTSLTIQCQVDSQVTMMFWYRQQPGQSLTLIATANQGSEATYESGFVIDKFPISRPNLTFSTLTVSNMSPEDSSIYLCSVERGSNTEAFFGQGTRLTVV.

The rearrangement joins TRBV7-9 to TRBJ2-7, with D possibly matching TRBD1 (6 bases). CDR1 SEHNR and CDR2 FQNEAQ come from the germline V gene (reference sequence). V was pared by 4 bases and J by 11 bases, with 15 bases between. The CDR3 extends over 12 amino acids. In DNA, the CDR3 is TGTGCCAGCAGCTCCCCGACAGGTATAAAGTACTTC. Its translation is CASSSPTGIKYF.

The chain employs TRBV19 and TRBJ2-6; D gene uncertain. This CDR3 region has 13 residues. Germline V gene lookup returns CDR1 LNHDA and CDR2 SQIVND (reference sequence). V was trimmed by 9 bases and J by 0 bases, leaving 6 bases between them. The CDR3 nucleotides read TGTGCCAGCGGGCCCTCTGGGGCCAACGTCCTGACTTTC. It translates to CASGPSGANVLTF.

This clone was recorded only once. This chain joins TRBV3-1 (or the pseudogene TRBV3-2) and TRBJ2-7; D might be TRBD1 (6 bases). V was cut by 1 base and J by 4 bases, with 17 bases left in between. The CDR3 contains 16 residues. CDR1 and CDR2 from the germline V gene are LGHDT and YNNKEL (reference sequence). CDR3 bases: TGTGCCAGCAGCCAAGTCCCTGACAGGTTTGGATACGAGCAGTACTTC. Protein product: CASSQVPDRFGYEQYF.

The table lists this clone with a count of one. V is TRBV9 and J is TRBJ1-1; 11 nucleotides agree with TRBD1. CDR1 is SGDLS, CDR2 YYNGEE, per germline. CDR3 length: 16 residues. V was pared by 4 bases and J by 5 bases, with 10 bases of the junction left unmatched. The CDR3 DNA sequence: TGTGCCAGCAGCTACCACCGGGACAGGGGGTATACTGAAGCTTTCTTT. This translates into CASSYHRDRGYTEAFF. The full variable domain, in which reference TRBV9 and TRBJ1-1 provide the parts outside the CDR3, is DSGVTQTPKHLITATGQRVTLRCSPRSGDLSVYWYQQSLDQGLQFLIQYYNGEERAKGNILERFSAQQFPDLHSELNLSSLELGDSALYFCASSYHRDRGYTEAFFGQGTRLTVV.

The chain combines TRBV28 with TRBJ1-2, with TRBD1 matching 12 bases. V shed 4 bases, J shed 8 bases, and the junction held 5 bases outside the gene matches. The CDR3 has 14 amino acids. Germline V gives CDR1 MDHEN, CDR2 SYDVKM. CDR3 protein: CASSSAGTGGGYTF. The CDR3 DNA is TGTGCCAGCAGTTCGGCCGGGACAGGGGGCGGCTACACCTTC.

This rearrangement joins TRBV6-5 to TRBJ2-7; D gene uncertain. The CDR3 length is 12 residues. Trimming took off 7 bases at V and 2 bases at J, with 9 bases between the two ends. CDR1 and CDR2 from the germline V gene are MNHEY and SVGAGI. CDR3 protein: CASMGSPYEQYF. CDR3 DNA sequence: TGTGCCAGCATGGGCAGCCCCTACGAGCAGTACTTC.

The chain joins TRBV19 to TRBJ2-1, with a possible D match to TRBD2 (6 bases). The CDR3 spans 16 residues. V was shortened by 3 bases and J by 7 bases, with 19 bases between the two germline ends. Per germline, CDR1 LNHDA and CDR2 SQIVND (reference sequence). CDR3 protein: CASSIPGGAPGNEQFF. The CDR3 DNA reads TGTGCCAGTAGTATCCCGGGCGGGGCCCCTGGTAATGAGCAGTTCTTC.